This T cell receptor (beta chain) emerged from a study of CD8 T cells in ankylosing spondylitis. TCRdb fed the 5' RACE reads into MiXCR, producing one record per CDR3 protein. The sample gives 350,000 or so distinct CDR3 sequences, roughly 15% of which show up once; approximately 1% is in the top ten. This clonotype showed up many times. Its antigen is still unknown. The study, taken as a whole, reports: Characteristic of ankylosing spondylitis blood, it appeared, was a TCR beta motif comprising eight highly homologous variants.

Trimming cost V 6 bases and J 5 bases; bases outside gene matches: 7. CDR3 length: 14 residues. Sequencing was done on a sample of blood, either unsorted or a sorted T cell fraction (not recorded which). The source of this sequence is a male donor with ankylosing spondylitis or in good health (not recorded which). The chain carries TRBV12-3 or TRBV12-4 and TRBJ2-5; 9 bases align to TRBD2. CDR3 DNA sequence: TGTGCCAGCAGGGTAGCGGGAGCAGGGGAGACCCAGTACTTC. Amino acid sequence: CASRVAGAGETQYF.